This T cell receptor (beta chain) comes out of a study of T-cell reconstitution after alpha-beta-depleted transplantation in children. Study-level findings and limits: T-cell counts and diversity at one year post-transplant came mainly from newly produced T cells. Two months or so post-transplant, alpha-beta T cells reportedly derived from several hundred expanded graft clones.

Trimming cost V 7 bases and J 1 base; bases outside gene matches: 8. The CDR3 runs 15 residues. In its sample, this clonotype was seen a few times. Its specificity is unknown. Construction of the TCRbeta library involved unique molecular identifiers. TCRdb reprocessed the PCR reads with MiXCR, giving one entry per CDR3 protein. The sample lists hundreds of thousands of distinct CDR3 sequences, around 15% occurring once. Sequencing was performed on PBMCs, mostly from graft donor cells, taken 360 days after TCRalphabeta/CD19-depleted stem cell transplant. This chain connects TRBV12-3 or TRBV12-4 to TRBJ2-7; 9 bases are a match to TRBD1. The TCR sequence derives from a male patient under 10 years old who had a stem cell transplant for acute lymphoblastic leukemia, so the T cells may come from the graft donor. CDR3 region: CASTQGGTGSYEQYF. Here the CDR3 DNA reads TGTGCCAGCACCCAGGGGGGGACAGGGTCCTACGAGCAGTACTTC.